Shown below are 2 T cell receptor beta chains from a single sample sequenced in a study of PD-L1 blockade in urothelial cancer. Some clones are missing from TCRdb's copy, which holds only in-frame ones; the method was immunoSEQ multiplex PCR. The sample has about 73,000 clones; roughly 89% are singletons. Sequenced material: PBMCs, taken around atezolizumab (anti-PD-L1) treatment. These receptors came from a man aged 55 to 70 with urothelial cancer.

The chain couples TRBV28 to TRBJ2-2, with unresolved D. Germline V gene data show CDR1 as MDHEN and CDR2 as SYDVKM. CDR3 size: 12 residues. V lost 8 bases to trimming and J lost 4 bases, with 8 bases between them. The DNA of the CDR3 is TGTGCCAGCTCACAGTCCACCGGGGAGCTGTTTTTT. This sequence encodes CASSQSTGELFF.

V is TRBV5-5 and J is TRBJ1-2; 7 bases are a match to TRBD1. Losses at the gene ends were 7 bases for V and 4 bases for J; bases not matched to a gene: 10. CDR3 size: 14 residues. From germline, CDR1 is SGHKS and CDR2 YYEKEE (reference sequence). CDR3 amino acids: CASGSGQLGYGYTF. The CDR3 DNA is TGTGCCAGCGGTTCGGGACAGTTGGGCTATGGCTACACCTTC. Based on the CDR3 plus reference TRBV5-5 and TRBJ1-2, the full variable domain is DAGVTQSPTHLIKTRGQQVTLRCSPISGHKSVSWYQQVLGQGPQFIFQYYEKEERGRGNFPDRFSARQFPNYSSELNVNALLLGDSALYLCASGSGQLGYGYTFGSGTRLTVV.